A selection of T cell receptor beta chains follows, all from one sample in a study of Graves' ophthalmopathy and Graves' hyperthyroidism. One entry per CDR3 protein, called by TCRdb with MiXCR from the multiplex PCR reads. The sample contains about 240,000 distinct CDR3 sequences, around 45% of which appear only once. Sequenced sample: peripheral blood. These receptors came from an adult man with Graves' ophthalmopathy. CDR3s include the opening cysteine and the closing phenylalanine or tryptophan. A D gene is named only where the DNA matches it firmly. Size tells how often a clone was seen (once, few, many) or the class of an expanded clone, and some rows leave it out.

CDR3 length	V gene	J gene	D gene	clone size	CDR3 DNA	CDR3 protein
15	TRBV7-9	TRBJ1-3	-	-	TGTGCCAGCACCACGGACATAGTCCTACAAAACACCATATATTTT	CASTTDIVLQNTIYF
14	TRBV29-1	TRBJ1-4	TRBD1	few	TGCAGCGGCAGATACAGGGGGTCAAATGAAAAACTGTTTTTT	CSGRYRGSNEKLFF
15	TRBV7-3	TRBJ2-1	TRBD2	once	TGTGCCAGCAGCTTAGGGGGGGTTGCCTACAATGAGCAGTTCTTC	CASSLGGVAYNEQFF
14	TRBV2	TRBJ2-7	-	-	TGTGCCAGCAGCCAAGACGGAGGGGTGGACGAGCAGTACTTC	CASSQDGGVDEQYF
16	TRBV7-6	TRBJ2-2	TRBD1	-	TGCGCCAGCAGCTTGACGACAGGGGTGGTAACCGGGGAGCTGTTTTTT	CASSLTTGVVTGELFF
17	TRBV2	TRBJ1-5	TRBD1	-	TGTGCCAGCGGAAAGGGACAGGGGGGGGCGAGCAATCAGCCCCAGCATTTT	CASGKGQGGASNQPQHF
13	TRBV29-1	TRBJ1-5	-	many	TGCAGCGTCCCCGGACAGTTTAATCAGCCCCAGCATTTT	CSVPGQFNQPQHF
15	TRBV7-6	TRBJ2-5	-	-	TGTGCCAGCAGCTTACGGGACTTACTACAAGAGACCCAGTACTTC	CASSLRDLLQETQYF
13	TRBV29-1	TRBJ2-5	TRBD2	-	TGCAGCGCTGAAGGCGGGAGAGGAGAGACCCAGTACTTC	CSAEGGRGETQYF
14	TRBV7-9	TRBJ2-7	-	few	TGTGCCAGCGATTCCGCGGAATTCTCCTACGAGCAGTACTTC	CASDSAEFSYEQYF
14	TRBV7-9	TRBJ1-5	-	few	TGTGCCAGCAGCCGGGAGTCGGGCAATCAGCCCCAGCATTTT	CASSRESGNQPQHF
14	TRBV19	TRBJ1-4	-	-	TGTGCCAGTAGTATGGGACCTGAAGATGAAAAACTGTTTTTT	CASSMGPEDEKLFF
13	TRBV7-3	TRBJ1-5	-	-	TGTGCCAGCAGCTTAATGGTCAATCAGCCCCAGCATTTT	CASSLMVNQPQHF
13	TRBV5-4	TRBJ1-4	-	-	TGTGCCAGCAGGGCGGACTTGAATGAAAAACTGTTTTTT	CASRADLNEKLFF
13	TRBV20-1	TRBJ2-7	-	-	TGCAGTGCTAGGGGACCAGGGCCCTACGAGCAGTACTTC	CSARGPGPYEQYF
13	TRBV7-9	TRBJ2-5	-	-	TGTGCCAGCAGCTTCGGTGCGGTAGAGACCCAGTACTTC	CASSFGAVETQYF
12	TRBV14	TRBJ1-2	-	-	TGTGCTAGACCGACGGGAGGGCTTGGCTACACCTTC	CARPTGGLGYTF
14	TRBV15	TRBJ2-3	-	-	TGTGCCACCAGCAGAGATCTCGCGGCGGATACGCAGTATTTT	CATSRDLAADTQYF
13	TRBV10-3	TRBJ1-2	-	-	TGTGCCATCAGTGAGTCGCCTGTCGATGGCTACACCTTC	CAISESPVDGYTF
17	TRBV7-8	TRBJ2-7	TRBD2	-	TGTGCCAGCAGCTTGCGTGCGGGAGGCTCCTTCTCCTACGAGCAGTACTTC	CASSLRAGGSFSYEQYF
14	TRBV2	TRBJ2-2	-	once	TGTGCCAGCAGTGAATACCGCCGGGACGGGGAGCTGTTTTTT	CASSEYRRDGELFF
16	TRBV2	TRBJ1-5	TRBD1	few	TGTGCCAGCAGCCTGGACAGGGGACCTAGCAATCAGCCCCAGCATTTT	CASSLDRGPSNQPQHF
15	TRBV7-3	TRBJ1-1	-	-	TGTGCCAGCAGCATCAACAGGGTTGGAAACACTGAAGCTTTCTTT	CASSINRVGNTEAFF
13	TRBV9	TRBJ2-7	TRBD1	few	TGTGCCAGCGGCGGGACAGGGACGTACGAGCAGTACTTC	CASGGTGTYEQYF
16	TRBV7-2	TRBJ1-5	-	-	TGTGCCAGCAGCTTAGTTGCCGCCGGTAGCAATCAGCCCCAGCATTTT	CASSLVAAGSNQPQHF
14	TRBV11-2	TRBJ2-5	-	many	TGTGCCAGCAGCTTAGCTGGTCTGAGCGAGACCCAGTACTTC	CASSLAGLSETQYF
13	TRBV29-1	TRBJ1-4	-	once	TGCAGCGTTGAAGAAGGGGGGAATGAAGAACTGTTTTTT	CSVEEGGNEELFF
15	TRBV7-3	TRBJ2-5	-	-	TGTGCCAGCAGCTTAGAAAGGGGAAGGGTGGAGACCCAGTACTTC	CASSLERGRVETQYF
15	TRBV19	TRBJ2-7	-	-	TGTGCCAGTAGTCCCGTAGGAAGCCGAGCCTACGAGCAGTACTTC	CASSPVGSRAYEQYF
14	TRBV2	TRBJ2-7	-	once	TGTGCCAGCAGTGGAGTAGACAGTAGCTACGAGCAGTACTTC	CASSGVDSSYEQYF
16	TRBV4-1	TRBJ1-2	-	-	TGCGCCAGCAGCCAAGAAGAAGGGGGGGGCAACTATGGCTACACCTTC	CASSQEEGGGNYGYTF
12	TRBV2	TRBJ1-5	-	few	TGTGCCAGCATAGGATTGAATCAGCCCCAGCATTTT	CASIGLNQPQHF
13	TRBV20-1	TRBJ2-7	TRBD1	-	TGCAGCTTACCGGGACAGGGTACCGACGAGCAGTACTTC	CSLPGQGTDEQYF
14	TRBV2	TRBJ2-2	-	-	TGTGCCAGCAGTGAAGCGGGTTATACCGGGGAGCTGTTTTTT	CASSEAGYTGELFF
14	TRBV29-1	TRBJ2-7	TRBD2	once	TGCAGCGTTAGACTAGCGGTTGACTCCTACGAGCAGTACTTC	CSVRLAVDSYEQYF
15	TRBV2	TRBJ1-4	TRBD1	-	TGTGCCAGCAATACCAACAGGGGGGCTAATGAAAAACTGTTTTTT	CASNTNRGANEKLFF
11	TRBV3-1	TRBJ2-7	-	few	TGTGCCAGCAGCCAATCCGACGAGCAGTACTTC	CASSQSDEQYF
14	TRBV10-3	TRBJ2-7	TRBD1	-	TGTGCCATCAGTAACCCGTCAGGGGGAGACGAGCAGTACTTC	CAISNPSGGDEQYF
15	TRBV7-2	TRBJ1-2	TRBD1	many	TGTGCCAGCACCTCTACGACAGGGGGAAACTATGGCTACACCTTC	CASTSTTGGNYGYTF
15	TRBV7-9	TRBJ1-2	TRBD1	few	TGTGCCAGCAGCCATGACAGGGGGCCCAGCTATGGCTACACCTTC	CASSHDRGPSYGYTF
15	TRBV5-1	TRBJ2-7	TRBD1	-	TGCGCCAGCAGCATTACCAGGGGGCAATCCTACGAGCAGTACTTC	CASSITRGQSYEQYF
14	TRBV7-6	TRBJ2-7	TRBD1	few	TGTGCCAGCAGCTCCGACAGGGTACCGTACGAGCAGTACTTC	CASSSDRVPYEQYF
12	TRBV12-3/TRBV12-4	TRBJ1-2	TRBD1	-	TGTGCCATTGGACAGGGGGCAGAGGGCTACACCTTC	CAIGQGAEGYTF
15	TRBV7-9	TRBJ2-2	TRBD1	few	TGTGCCAGCAGCATCAGACAGGGGAACACCGGGGAGCTGTTTTTT	CASSIRQGNTGELFF
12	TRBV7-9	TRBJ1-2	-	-	TGTGCCTGGAGTGGGGGAAACTATGGCTACACCTTC	CAWSGGNYGYTF
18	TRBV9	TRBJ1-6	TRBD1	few	TGTGCCAGCAGCCCTTTCGGACAGGCGAGCTCCTATAATTCACCCCTCCACTTT	CASSPFGQASSYNSPLHF
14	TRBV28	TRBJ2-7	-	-	TGTGCCAGCAGTTTATATAACAGGGAGGGAGAGCAGTACTTC	CASSLYNREGEQYF
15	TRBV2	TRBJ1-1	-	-	TGTGCCAGCCCCCAGATCGGCGACTTGAACACTGAAGCTTTCTTT	CASPQIGDLNTEAFF
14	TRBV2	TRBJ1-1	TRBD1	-	TGTGCCAGCAGGGCCGGGACAGGAAACACTGAAGCTTTCTTT	CASRAGTGNTEAFF
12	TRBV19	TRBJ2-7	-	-	TGTGCCAGTAGTTTCCTACGCTACGAGCAGTACTTC	CASSFLRYEQYF
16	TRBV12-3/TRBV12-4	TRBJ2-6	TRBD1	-	TGTGCCAGCAGCCCGGACAGGGGGGGTGGGGCCAACGTCCTGACTTTC	CASSPDRGGGANVLTF
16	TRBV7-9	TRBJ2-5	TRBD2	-	TGTGCCAGCAGCTTATCTAGCGGGGGGGTCCAAGAGACCCAGTACTTC	CASSLSSGGVQETQYF
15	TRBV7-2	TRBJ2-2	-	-	TGTGCCAGCAGCCCCGTGGGGGGGCGTACCGGGGAGCTGTTTTTT	CASSPVGGRTGELFF
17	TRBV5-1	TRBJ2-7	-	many	TGCGCCAGCAGCTCCCCTCGGGAGGGGGCGAGCTCCTACGAGCAGTACTTC	CASSSPREGASSYEQYF